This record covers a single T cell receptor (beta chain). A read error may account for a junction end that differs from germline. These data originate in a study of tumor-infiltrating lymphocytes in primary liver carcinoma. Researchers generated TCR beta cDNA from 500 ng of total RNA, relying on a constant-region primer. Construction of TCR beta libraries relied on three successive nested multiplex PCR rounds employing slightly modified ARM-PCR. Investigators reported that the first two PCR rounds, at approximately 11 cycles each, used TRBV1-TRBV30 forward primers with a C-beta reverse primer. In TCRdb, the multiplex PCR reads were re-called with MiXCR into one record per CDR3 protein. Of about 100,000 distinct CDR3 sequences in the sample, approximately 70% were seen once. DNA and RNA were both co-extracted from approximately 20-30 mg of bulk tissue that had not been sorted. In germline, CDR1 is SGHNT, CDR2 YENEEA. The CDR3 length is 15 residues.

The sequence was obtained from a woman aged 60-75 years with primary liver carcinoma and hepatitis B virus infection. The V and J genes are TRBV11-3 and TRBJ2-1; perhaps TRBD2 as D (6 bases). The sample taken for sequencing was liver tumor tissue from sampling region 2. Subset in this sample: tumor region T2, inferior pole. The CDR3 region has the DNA TGTGCCAGCGGCTTAGATGGAGGGGACTGCAATGAGCTGTTCTTC. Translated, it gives CASGLDGGDCNELFF. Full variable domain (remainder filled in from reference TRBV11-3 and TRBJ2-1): EAGVVQSPRYKIIEKKQPVAFWCNPISGHNTLYWYLQNLGQGPELLIRYENEEAVDDSQLPKDRFSAERLKGVDSTLKIQPAELGDSAVYLCASGLDGGDCNELFFGPGTRLTVL.